The entry below gives a single T cell receptor beta chain sequence along with its context. TCRdb keeps only in-frame clones here, not all; method: immunoSEQ multiplex PCR. Among 30,000 to 45,000 clones listed, more than 75% were seen once. J lost 0 bases, V lost 3 bases, and 11 bases had no gene match. The CDR3 has 16 amino acids. Germline CDR1 is GTSNPN and CDR2 is SVGIG (reference sequence). This specimen comes from a study of T cell changes during pregnancy in multiple sclerosis. The sequences come from CD4+ T cells from peripheral blood mononuclear cells, collected in the first trimester of pregnancy. The chain links TRBV30 to TRBJ2-7, with 7 bases lining up with TRBD2. This receptor was identified in a female donor with multiple sclerosis, enrolled in a pregnancy study. The CDR3 region has the DNA TGTGCCTGGAGCGCCGGGAGACTAGCTAGCTCCTACGAGCAGTACTTC. Its protein is CAWSAGRLASSYEQYF.